This T cell receptor beta chain was recorded in a study of cytomegalovirus exposure and HLA in healthy donors (dated 2017 in TCRdb). Background on the whole study: In an earlier analysis of roughly 500 of the donors, around 300 Gb of sequence data and just under 120 million unique TCR beta sequences from about 179 million T cells were reported. A later analysis re-examined previously published TCR beta repertoires from more than 600 donors and added high-resolution HLA genotyping to investigate patterns of TCR occurrence. A later genetic analysis used genome-wide SNP genotypes for 398 of the 666 donors, treating that subset as a discovery cohort. Among 300 to 500 genotyped donors of the cohort, an average of around 250,000 unique TCR beta nucleotide sequences was sequenced per donor, of which about 19% were non-productive. The study used immunosequencing to profile the T cell repertoires of some 600 subjects and linked those repertoires to cytomegalovirus serostatus. Both class I and class II loci were covered by HLA typing, at four-digit resolution. An earlier analysis of around 580 of the donors used high-throughput TCR beta sequencing to judge whether each TCR beta V gene segment behaved as functional or pseudogenic. An early release covering about 600 HLA-typed donors comprised around 300 gigabases of sequencing data and tens of millions of unique TCR sequences. Of the roughly 430 genotyped donors, 65% to 90% fell in the genetic ancestry cluster associated with self-reported Caucasian donors. High-throughput TCR immunosequencing, statistical association of individual TCRs with disease status, and machine learning were combined to predict cytomegalovirus infection status. Typing coverage varied by locus: about 620-640 donors for A, B, C, DRB1 and DQB1; roughly 520 for DQA1; around 610 for DPA1; around 490 for DPB1. In addition to the first cohort of around 670 subjects, a separate validation cohort of around 110 different subjects was used. The later analysis used no new phenotypic data to find candidate immune exposures, relying instead on TCR beta sequences and their occurrence across donors. Alongside the repertoire data, information on donor age, sex, ethnicity and CMV serostatus was compiled. The study aimed to test whether signatures of past pathogen exposure could be identified by cataloging public T cell receptors. Roughly 5 DR-DQ haplotypes were handled as single units for association and clustering because linkage in the cohort was strong. All discovery cohort repertoires had been generated on a single sequencing platform.

Reading from cysteine to phenylalanine, the CDR3 counts 15 amino acids. Solely the CDR3 DNA is kept, with 45 bases framed from the first base. The germline V gene specifies MNHEY as CDR1 and SVGAGI as CDR2. Trimming takes 0 bases from V and 6 bases from J, and the germline ends sit 12 bases apart. The cohort comprised several hundred healthy bone marrow donors. All cohort members were sampled while nominally healthy, although unrecorded immune exposures were likely present. The donor was CMV seropositive and belonged to the group of about 290 seropositive cohort members. Each donor provided a peripheral blood sample, and peripheral blood mononuclear cells were used for TCR beta sequencing. Genomic DNA was extracted from the blood cell samples with the Qiagen DNeasy Blood Extraction Kit. The library was obtained by the immunoSEQ multiplex PCR assay. For the multiplex PCR, a mixture combining 60 forward primers for TCR Vbeta segments and 13 reverse primers for TCR Jbeta segments was used. The CDR3 region of rearranged TCR beta genes was amplified from genomic DNA by a multiplex PCR assay. The Illumina HiSeq System was used to sequence the amplified TCR beta libraries as 87-base-pair reads. The authors' pipeline ran thus. A later analysis counted about 80 million unique TCR beta chains across the roughly 700 repertoires, and some 11 million of these chains were shared by at least two donors. Raw reads were error-corrected and collapsed into unique sequences with a nearest-neighbor algorithm that merged closely related sequences to remove PCR and sequencing errors. To assign V, D and J gene segments, CDR3 sequences were aligned to IMGT reference sequences. Each retained sequence needed at least a six-nucleotide match to both a V gene segment and a J gene segment. Rearrangements were called productive when the CDR3 lacked stop codons and stayed in frame with V and J; all others were non-productive. CDR3 was defined by IMGT convention, running from the second conserved V-encoded cysteine to the conserved J-encoded phenylalanine. The earlier analysis of about 590 of the donors excluded sequences that lacked an unambiguous match to a single V gene segment. In an earlier analysis of several hundred of the donors, V segments were called functional above 56.7% productive rearrangements and were called segregating when the between-donor standard deviation exceeded 5%. A statistical classification framework was built for diagnosing cytomegalovirus status from the catalog of TCR beta chain sequences. A later analysis assigned V and J genes by comparing TCR nucleotide sequences with IMGT/GENE-DB human TR gene sequences. In a later analysis, CDR3 sequences and most-parsimonious VDJ recombination scenarios were assigned using the TCRdist pipeline. In a later analysis, each TCR beta chain was defined by its CDR3 amino acid sequence together with its V-gene family, and reads lacking a unique V-gene family were excluded. In a later analysis, fewer than 600 highly shared, low-generation-probability nucleotide sequences were removed to address suspected cross-contamination and a sequencing artifact. In a later analysis, a clonal expansion index was calculated for each public chain from normalized within-repertoire ranks of inferred template counts. In a later analysis, generation probabilities were computed with a VDJ recombination model fitted to out-of-frame rearrangements, and the resulting probabilities were checked against IGoR. In a later analysis, TCR-TCR, TCR-HLA and TCR-CMV co-occurrence was scored with hypergeometric tests, and a repertoire-size bias correction was applied to TCR pairs. A later analysis estimated false discovery rates by permuting HLA or CMV assignments 20 times. In a later analysis, co-occurring TCRs were grouped with DBSCAN, and TCRdist sequence similarity was added when clustering was performed within HLA-allele-positive subsets. Repertoires with fewer than 30,000 or more than 120,000 public chains, plus five repertoires with anomalous nucleotide sharing, were excluded from co-occurrence clustering. In its TCRdb copy, this immuneACCESS table keeps in-frame sequences only and misses some clones. Where compared with another copy, unresolved V genes explain less than half of these, and the others have no known cause. D and trimming were read from the DNA, whereas the V and J calls and clone size are those reported in that table. The sample yields more than 110,000 clones; about 80% were counted once. 1% to 1.5% of the sample goes to the ten largest clones.

About this clone: The antigen it recognizes is unknown. Qualities for individual bases were not recorded, and no much larger clone is one base off.

Beyond this particular receptor, the publication reports: A further reported finding was that TCR beta sequences accurately predicted the HLA-A and HLA-B alleles for most subjects in the first cohort. Across donors, most TCR sequences were observed very rarely, whereas some public TCRs were present in many individuals. When HLA alleles, especially DR and DQ, strongly co-occurred, TCR associations were difficult to assign to individual alleles. Compared with the roughly 710-donor mean, donors in an Asian-associated ancestry cluster had fewer N-insertions in productive TCRs, according to a later genetic analysis. Only TCR beta chains were sequenced in this cohort, and the absence of alpha or paired-chain data limited detectable features. The sequencing pipeline was judged likely to have produced a cluster of highly shared sequence variants as a technical artifact. The only immune exposure information available for the cohort was CMV serostatus. Correlated functional status among segregating V segments might be attributable to linkage disequilibrium, but an unknown experimental factor could not be ruled out. The authors suggested that the approach could potentially be generalized to other disease states and immunological phenotypes. In a later analysis, the rate of TCR association differed among HLA loci, with DRB1 alleles having the most associated TCRs and HLA-C alleles having the fewest. A later analysis found that HLA-associated TCR beta chains were more clonally expanded and had lower generation probabilities than equally common non-associated chains. V-gene and J-gene trimming of TCR beta chains was associated with a missense DCLRE1C variant in a later genetic analysis, and the association was replicated in an independent cohort. In a later analysis, most CMV-associated TCR beta chains were found to appear HLA-restricted, with HLA associations seemingly driven largely by CMV exposure. Because some donors lacked HLA typing at each locus, the association tests relied only on the typed subset. The 87-base-pair reads could not distinguish some IMGT-functional V segments, including TRBV6-2 and TRBV6-3, so those segments were excluded. Because counts were too low, roughly 17 rarely observed V segments, including chromosome 9 orphons, were left out of the earlier analysis of 587 of the donors. In an earlier analysis of about 540 of the donors, most TCR beta V segments were observed in productive rearrangements about 87% or about 30% of the time, broadly matching IMGT annotations. Several of the top co-occurrence clusters appeared to be linked to parvovirus B19, influenza, CMV and Epstein-Barr virus, according to a later analysis. In vitro tests confirmed that a few of the cytomegalovirus-associated TCR beta chains recognize cytomegalovirus antigens. The classifier was reported to diagnose cytomegalovirus status with high specificity and sensitivity in both the original cohort and the validation cohort. The study listed 150 to 200 TCR beta chains as associated with cytomegalovirus. The presence/absence analyses assumed that sequencing depth was roughly uniform across donors, and that assumption may not be true. At a false discovery rate of 0.05, a later analysis linked fewer than 20,000 TCR beta sequences to specific HLA alleles.

The clonotype was recovered from a male donor in good health and CMV-seropositive. Sequencing used PBMCs. The V and J segments used are TRBV6-5 and TRBJ2-1; the best D guess is TRBD1, with 6 bases matching. The CDR3 reads as follows: CASSYSRTAINEQFF. DNA sequence: TGTGCCAGCAGTTACTCTAGGACAGCTATCAATGAGCAGTTCTTC.